Listed below are T cell receptor beta chains from one sample, sequenced in a study of blood T cell repertoires in COVID-19. TCRdb keeps only in-frame clones here, not all; method: immunoSEQ multiplex PCR. The table has about 220,000 clones, roughly 84% seen once. The sequenced sample was peripheral blood. The receptors come from a woman over 75 with acute or convalescent COVID-19. The CDR3 runs from the conserved cysteine through the conserved F or W. The D gene is left open where the match is weak. Part of the rows lack a size; the others show once, few, many or a class for expanded clones.

TRBD2	-	TRBV6-5	TRBJ2-5	TGTGCCAGCAGTTACTCGATGCGGGGGACCCAAGAGACCCAGTACTTC	CASSYSMRGTQETQYF
-	-	TRBV19	TRBJ1-3	TGTGCCAGTAGTATCGGGAGCTCTGGAAACACCATATATTTT	CASSIGSSGNTIYF
TRBD1	-	TRBV3-1/TRBV3-2	TRBJ1-1	TGTGCCAGCAGCCAGAGGACAGGGCCATCTGAAGCTTTCTTT	CASSQRTGPSEAFF
TRBD1	-	TRBV11-3	TRBJ1-2	TGTGCCAGCAGCTACCAAGGGACAGGGGGTTATGGCTACACCTTC	CASSYQGTGGYGYTF
TRBD2	-	TRBV15	TRBJ2-3	TGTGCCACCAGCAGAGTCGGCGGACTAGCGGGCGGGCGTAAAGATACGCAGTATTTT	CATSRVGGLAGGRKDTQYF
-	-	TRBV18	TRBJ1-2	TGTGCCAGCTCACCCTACAGGGAAAACTATGGCTACACCTTC	CASSPYRENYGYTF
TRBD2	-	TRBV3-1/TRBV3-2	TRBJ2-7	TGTGCCAGCAGCCCTCTGGTGGGGCTAGCGGACCCCTACGAGCAGTACTTC	CASSPLVGLADPYEQYF
TRBD1	-	TRBV9	TRBJ1-4	TGTGCCAGCAGCGTAGGAGTCCGGGACAGGGGGGCACTGTTTTTT	CASSVGVRDRGALFF
TRBD2	-	TRBV5-1	TRBJ2-2	TGCGCCAGCAGCTGGCGGGGGGGCGCGAGCACCGGGGAGCTGTTTTTT	CASSWRGGASTGELFF
-	-	TRBV6-5	TRBJ2-7	TGTGCCGGAGGTCAACTCTACGAGCAGTACTTC	CAGGQLYEQYF
-	-	TRBV7-9	TRBJ1-1	TGTGCCAGCAGCTTAGGGACAGAACGGAAAGCTTTCTTT	CASSLGTERKAFF
TRBD2	few	TRBV14	TRBJ2-2	TGTGCCAGCAGCTCGCGACTAGCGGGAGGTACCGGGGAGCTGTTTTTT	CASSSRLAGGTGELFF
TRBD1	-	TRBV19	TRBJ2-6	TGTGCCAGTAGTATAAGATCTGGACAGGGGGCTGGGGCCAACGTCCTGACTTTC	CASSIRSGQGAGANVLTF
TRBD1	-	TRBV2	TRBJ1-1	TGTGCCAGCAGTGGGACAGGGGGCGAGCGGGCTTTCTTT	CASSGTGGERAFF
-	-	TRBV9	TRBJ1-1	TGTGCCAGCGAGCGGGGGAGGGGCACCGGTTTGCGTCCGTACACTGAAGCTTTCTTT	CASERGRGTGLRPYTEAFF
TRBD2	-	TRBV7-2	TRBJ2-5	TGTGCCAGCAGCTTAGGGGAGGGCGAGACCCAGTACTTC	CASSLGEGETQYF
TRBD2	-	TRBV29-1	TRBJ2-3	TGCAGCGTAGCGGGACTAGCGGGAGGCACAGATACGCAGTATTTT	CSVAGLAGGTDTQYF
-	-	TRBV5-6	TRBJ1-6	TGTGCCAGCAGCTTGAGGGGTAGATATTCACCCCTCCACTTT	CASSLRGRYSPLHF
TRBD1	-	TRBV7-8	TRBJ2-7	TGTGCCAGCAGCCCCCAGACAGGGGGTTACGAGCAGTACTTC	CASSPQTGGYEQYF
-	-	TRBV5-4	TRBJ2-7	TGTGCCAGCACCTGGGGGGGGGCTTCATCCTACGAGCAGTACTTC	CASTWGGASSYEQYF
-	-	TRBV7-9	TRBJ2-3	TGTGCCAGCAGCTTATTGACAGGAACCACAGATACGCAGTATTTT	CASSLLTGTTDTQYF
-	once	TRBV6-1	TRBJ2-3	TGTGCCAGCAGTGAAAGTGACAAGACAGATACGCAGTATTTT	CASSESDKTDTQYF
-	-	TRBV19	TRBJ1-6	TGTGCCAGTAGTATTTCCGGGGGGATGGATTCACCCCTCCACTTT	CASSISGGMDSPLHF
-	-	TRBV12-3/TRBV12-4	TRBJ1-3	TGTGCCAGCAGTCCGGGGAGTAGAAACACCATATATTTT	CASSPGSRNTIYF
TRBD2	-	TRBV7-6	TRBJ2-5	TGTGCCAGCAGCCTCCGGACTAGCGGGGGAGTGTACCAAGAGACCCAGTACTTC	CASSLRTSGGVYQETQYF
-	-	TRBV4-1	TRBJ2-3	TGCGCCAGCAGGCCCCTAGGGACAAGCACAGATACGCAGTATTTT	CASRPLGTSTDTQYF
TRBD1	-	TRBV27	TRBJ1-1	TGTGCCAGCAGTTTCAAACCCGGGACAGCAATGAACACTGAAGCTTTCTTT	CASSFKPGTAMNTEAFF
TRBD1	-	TRBV18	TRBJ2-7	TGTGCCAGCTCGCTTTCGACAGGGGGCCGTGGCGAGCAGTACTTC	CASSLSTGGRGEQYF
-	-	TRBV21-1	TRBJ1-1	TGTGCCAGCAGCAAAGCCTCAGGGGACCCATACACTGAAGCTTTCTTT	CASSKASGDPYTEAFF
TRBD1	-	TRBV6-4	TRBJ1-1	TGTGCCAGCAGTGAGGGAGGACAGGGGTACACTGAAGCTTTCTTT	CASSEGGQGYTEAFF
TRBD2	once	TRBV6-6	TRBJ2-3	TGTGCCAGCAGTCGCTCCAAGGGGACTCCGGGAGGAGCAGATACGCAGTATTTT	CASSRSKGTPGGADTQYF
TRBD1	-	TRBV9	TRBJ2-7	TGTGCCAGCAGCGTGGGACAGGGACCCTCCTACGAGCAGTACTTC	CASSVGQGPSYEQYF
TRBD1	-	TRBV12-5	TRBJ1-1	TGTGCTAGTGGTTTGTCACAGGGGGCCGCGGGAACTGAAGCTTTCTTT	CASGLSQGAAGTEAFF
-	-	TRBV9	TRBJ2-7	TGTGCCAGCAGCGGAATACAGGGTTACGAGCAGTACTTC	CASSGIQGYEQYF
-	-	TRBV18	TRBJ1-4	TGTGCCAGCTCATCTCAGGGTGGTGAAAAACTGTTTTTT	CASSSQGGEKLFF
-	-	TRBV19	TRBJ1-2	TGTGCCAGTAGTATTGAGGGAATCCTCGAAGGGTATGGCTACACCTTC	CASSIEGILEGYGYTF